The next 2 T cell receptor beta chains were all read from a single sample in a study of shared clonotypes between healthy human individuals. The data were produced by immunoSEQ multiplex PCR, yet TCRdb's version contains in-frame clones alone and is incomplete. The sample has about 2,500,000 clones, around 90% seen once. The sample taken for sequencing was naive CD4+ T cells sorted from blood. Subset specified: CD45RA+ positively selected. Every receptor here comes from a man aged 18-30 years in good health.

The rearrangement uses TRBV4-1 and TRBJ2-1; D gene ambiguous. Trimming took off 1 base at V and 12 bases at J, with 7 bases between the two ends. Germline V gene lookup returns CDR1 MGHRA and CDR2 YSYEKL. CDR3 length equals 11 residues. CDR3 region: CASSQAGWQFF. The CDR3 region has the DNA TGCGCCAGCAGCCAAGCCGGCTGGCAGTTCTTC.

Points on this clone: At the DNA level, this CDR3 is encoded by other sequences in the same sample as well. CDR3 protein: CASSVGTSGSTDTQYF. DNA for the CDR3: TGCGCCAGCAGCGTCGGGACTAGCGGGAGCACAGATACGCAGTATTTT. V is TRBV5-1 and J is TRBJ2-3; 12 bases map to TRBD2. Germline CDR1 reads SGHRS; CDR2 reads YFSETQ. V lost 4 bases, J lost 0 bases, and 3 bases stayed unmatched. This CDR3 contains 16 residues.